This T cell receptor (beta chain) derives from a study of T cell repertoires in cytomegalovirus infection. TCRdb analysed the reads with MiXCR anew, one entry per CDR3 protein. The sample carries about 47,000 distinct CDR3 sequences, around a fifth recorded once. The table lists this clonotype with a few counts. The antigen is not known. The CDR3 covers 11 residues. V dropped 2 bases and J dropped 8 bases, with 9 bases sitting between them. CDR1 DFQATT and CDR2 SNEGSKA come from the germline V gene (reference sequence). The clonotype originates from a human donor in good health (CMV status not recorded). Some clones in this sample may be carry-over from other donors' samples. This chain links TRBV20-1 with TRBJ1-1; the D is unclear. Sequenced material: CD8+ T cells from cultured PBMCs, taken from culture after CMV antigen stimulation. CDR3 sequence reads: CSARLRPEAFF. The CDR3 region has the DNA TGCAGTGCTAGACTCCGACCCGAAGCTTTCTTT.